The 5 T cell receptor beta chains given below trace back to one sample, sequenced in a study of blood T cell repertoires in COVID-19. Method: immunoSEQ multiplex PCR; TCRdb's copy keeps in-frame clones and lacks some. The sample includes tens of thousands of clones, 65% to 85% of them seen just once. Sequencing was performed on peripheral blood. The receptors come from a woman aged 60-75 years with acute or convalescent COVID-19.

V gene TRBV9 combines with J gene TRBJ2-1; 13 bases are shared with TRBD2. Germline values: CDR1 SGDLS, CDR2 YYNGEE. The CDR3 totals 18 residues. Germline trimming cut 1 base from V and 7 bases from J; bases unmatched to any gene: 11. The CDR3 loop reads CASSVFNVPGLAGNEQFF. As DNA, the CDR3 is TGTGCCAGCAGCGTATTCAACGTCCCGGGACTAGCGGGAAATGAGCAGTTCTTC.

The gene calls are TRBV30 and TRBJ1-1; 7 bases agree with TRBD1. Per germline, CDR1 GTSNPN and CDR2 SVGIG (reference sequence). The CDR3 covers 13 residues. J gave up 4 bases and V 3 bases, and 5 bases lay outside the gene matches. In nucleotides, the CDR3 is TGTGCCTGGAGGAGGGGGCAGAGCACTGAAGCTTTCTTT. Residues: CAWRRGQSTEAFF.

The chain employs TRBV11-3 and TRBJ2-3; 13 bases map to TRBD2. Germline loops: CDR1 SGHNT, CDR2 YENEEA. Trimming took 3 bases from V and 6 from J; bases not matched to a gene: 3. The CDR3 is made up of 15 amino acids. CDR3 DNA: TGTGCCAGCAGCTTCACTAGCGGGGGGGCCGATACGCAGTATTTT. Its protein is CASSFTSGGADTQYF.

This clone was observed a single time. The J gene is TRBJ1-2, the V gene TRBV19; D not resolved. CDR3 length: 13 residues. Deletions cut 7 bases from V and 4 bases from J, with 13 bases between. Germline CDR1 and CDR2: LNHDA and SQIVND (reference sequence). The DNA for the CDR3 is TGTGCCAGTATGGATAGAGACTTCTATGGCTACACCTTC. This codes for CASMDRDFYGYTF. The full variable domain, in which reference TRBV19 and TRBJ1-2 provide the parts outside the CDR3, is DGGITQSPKYLFRKEGQNVTLSCEQNLNHDAMYWYRQDPGQGLRLIYYSQIVNDFQKGDIAEGYSVSREKKESFPLTVTSAQKNPTAFYLCASMDRDFYGYTFGSGTRLTVV.

V is TRBV5-5 and J is TRBJ1-1; 9 bases line up with TRBD1. CDR3 length equals 16 residues. Germline V gene data show CDR1 as SGHKS and CDR2 as YYEKEE (reference sequence). V gave up 4 bases and J gave up 0 bases; unmatched junction bases: 7. This chain's CDR3 is CASSPWTGEMNTEAFF. CDR3 nucleotides: TGTGCCAGCAGCCCCTGGACAGGGGAAATGAACACTGAAGCTTTCTTT.